A single sample is the source of the 7 T cell receptor beta chains below, sequenced in a study of CD8+CD57+ T cells in acquired aplastic anemia. It was genomic DNA that served as the template for profiling TCR beta VDJ and CDR3. One entry per CDR3 protein, called by TCRdb with MiXCR from the reads. The sample has 250,000 to 300,000 distinct CDR3 sequences; under 65% are singletons. All patients picked for sequencing had shown, by flow cytometry, an expansion of CD8+CD57+ cells. The specimen sequenced was sorted CD4+, CD8+, or CD8+CD57+ T cells (not recorded which) from PBMCs. The source is a human donor with aplastic anemia.

This clonotype was counted a few times. J is TRBJ2-7 and V is TRBV29-1; 7 nucleotides align to TRBD1. Germline V lookup: CDR1 SQVTM, CDR2 ANQGSEA. V lost 8 bases, J lost 2 bases, and 6 bases stayed unmatched. There are 12 residues in the CDR3. Here the CDR3 reads CSTSGTAYEQYF. The CDR3 bases are TGCAGCACATCCGGGACAGCCTACGAGCAGTACTTC.

V is TRBV10-3 and J is TRBJ2-1; 7 bases are shared with TRBD2. V lost 4 bases, J lost 14 bases, and 11 bases stayed unmatched. This CDR3 is built from 13 residues. The germline gives CDR1 ENHRY, CDR2 SYGVKD. CDR3 nucleotide sequence: TGTGCCATCAGTGTGGGGGGGAGGAACCGGGAGTTCTTC. This translates into CAISVGGRNREFF.

The genes are TRBV20-1 and TRBJ2-1; TRBD2 aligns across 10 bases. Per the germline V gene, CDR1 is DFQATT and CDR2 is SNEGSKA (reference sequence). CDR3 length: 14 amino acids. V lost 6 bases, J lost 8 bases, and 10 bases stayed unmatched. CDR3: CSAPIAGGGYEQFF. The CDR3 nucleotides read TGCAGTGCACCTATAGCGGGAGGAGGCTATGAGCAGTTCTTC.

CDR3 sequence (DNA): TGTGCCAGCAGCGGCCGAGGAGGCTACGAGCAGTACTTC. Translation gives CASSGRGGYEQYF. This sequence joins TRBV9 and TRBJ2-7; a weak D match, TRBD2 (5 bases). V gave up 3 bases and J gave up 3 bases, with 10 bases separating them. Germline V gene lookup returns CDR1 SGDLS and CDR2 YYNGEE. This CDR3 is 13 amino acids long.

This chain uses TRBV20-1 with TRBJ1-3; D is undetermined. This CDR3 is 12 amino acids long. V was shortened by 3 bases and J by 2 bases, with 5 bases between the two germline ends. Germline lookup yields CDR1 DFQATT and CDR2 SNEGSKA (reference sequence). Here the CDR3 reads CSARETGNTIYF. The CDR3, as DNA: TGCAGTGCTAGGGAGACTGGAAACACCATATATTTT.

V is TRBV5-1 and J is TRBJ1-2; 11 bases are shared with TRBD1. This CDR3 spans 14 amino acids. Unmatched junction bases numbered 1, after V lost 0 bases and J lost 6 bases. The V gene's germline CDR1 is SGHRS and CDR2 YFSETQ. In nucleotides, the CDR3 is TGCGCCAGCAGCTTGGCGGGACAGGGGGATGGCTACACCTTC. Translating gives CASSLAGQGDGYTF.

Notes on this clonotype: A junction end diverges from the germline sequence, so it may reflect a read error. This rearrangement joins TRBV5-1 to TRBJ1-3; D gene unclear. The CDR3 has 15 amino acids. Germline CDR1 is SGHRS and CDR2 is YFSETQ. The CDR3 nucleotides read TGTGCCAGCAGCTTGAGTGGGCTTTCTGGAAACACCATATATTTT. Amino acids: CASSLSGLSGNTIYF.